Below are 23 T cell receptor beta chains sequenced from a single sample in a study of cytomegalovirus exposure and HLA in healthy donors. PCR employed 60 Vbeta and 13 Jbeta primers. Assay: immunoSEQ multiplex PCR; the TCRdb copy retains only in-frame clones and omits some. This repertoire shows around 97,000 clones, around 10% found once; its top ten account for approximately 5.1%. Sequencing was done on a sample of PBMCs. Receptor source: a man in his fifties in good health and CMV-seropositive.

This clone was observed a few times. The chain uses TRBV7-2 and TRBJ1-5; D is perhaps TRBD1 (6 bases). Per the germline V gene, CDR1 is SGHTA and CDR2 is FQGNSA. This CDR3 region has 14 residues. With 5 bases removed from V and 4 bases from J, the gap between germline ends came to 12 bases. DNA of the CDR3: TGTGCCAGCAGCCCGGGACATTCAAATCAGCCCCAGCATTTT. Translation: CASSPGHSNQPQHF.

CDR3 in DNA: TGCGCCAGCAGCCCAGGACAGGGGGCCACAGATACGCAGTATTTT. This sequence encodes CASSPGQGATDTQYF. The chain couples TRBV4-3 to TRBJ2-3; 11 nucleotides align to TRBD1. The CDR3 spans 15 residues. Germline assignment: CDR1 LGHNA and CDR2 YSLEER. With V trimmed by 4 bases and J by 2 bases, 2 bases remained unmatched.

This clone was observed a few times. The chain is built from TRBV7-2 and TRBJ1-2; D gene unclear. The CDR3 runs to 14 residues. Trimming took off 5 bases at V and 4 bases at J, with 14 bases between the two ends. The germline V gene has CDR1 SGHTA and CDR2 FQGNSA. The CDR3 is CASSPPREAYGYTF. CDR3 in DNA: TGTGCCAGCAGCCCCCCTAGGGAGGCCTATGGCTACACCTTC.

This clone has only a few counts. The chain combines TRBV2 with TRBJ2-3; 9 nucleotides line up with TRBD2. The germline gives CDR1 SNHLY, CDR2 FYNNEI. The junction had 8 bases not matched to a gene; V was cut back by 2 bases and J by 5 bases. The CDR3 spans 16 residues. CDR3 nucleotide sequence: TGTGCCAGCAGTGAAAGAATAGCGGGAGTGGGAGATACGCAGTATTTT. Translating it yields CASSERIAGVGDTQYF.

This clone was counted only a few times. This chain uses TRBV6-5 with TRBJ1-3; 7 nucleotides match TRBD1. The CDR3 is made up of 15 amino acids. CDR1 MNHEY and CDR2 SVGAGI come from the germline V gene. V lost 5 bases and J lost 4; bases outside the gene matches: 8. The CDR3 DNA reads as TGTGCCAGCAGTACCGGACAGGTCGGAGGAAACACCATATATTTT. This gives the protein CASSTGQVGGNTIYF.

V gene TRBV9 combines with J gene TRBJ1-4; D not certain. V was pared by 7 bases and J by 5 bases, with 18 bases between. This CDR3 comprises 15 residues. The germline gives CDR1 SGDLS, CDR2 YYNGEE. The chain's CDR3 is CASQMPREGNEKLFF. As DNA, the CDR3 is TGTGCCAGCCAAATGCCGCGCGAGGGAAATGAAAAACTGTTTTTT.

The sample holds many counts of this clone. CDR3 DNA: TGTGCCAGCAGCCCCCCCGGCGGGAGGATCTCCTACAATGAGCAGTTCTTC. Amino acid sequence: CASSPPGGRISYNEQFF. The rearrangement uses TRBV7-9 and TRBJ2-1; 8 bases fit TRBD2. In germline, CDR1 is SEHNR, CDR2 FQNEAQ (reference sequence). The V and J ends lost 5 bases and 0 bases, in that order; junction bases with no gene match: 9. This CDR3 has 17 amino acids.

The J gene is TRBJ2-3, the V gene TRBV5-1; 9 bases are a match to TRBD2. The trim removed 5 bases at V and 10 bases at J, leaving 8 bases unmatched. This CDR3 is built from 13 residues. CDR1 and CDR2 from the germline V gene are SGHRS and YFSETQ. The CDR3 is CASRVAGATAQYF. DNA for the CDR3: TGCGCCAGCAGGGTAGCGGGAGCTACGGCGCAGTATTTT.

The chain couples TRBV4-3 to TRBJ2-3; TRBD1 aligns across 8 bases. The CDR3 extends over 14 amino acids. Germline CDR1 LGHNA, CDR2 YSLEER. Trimming at V came to 1 base and at J to 8 bases, leaving 5 bases not matched to a gene. The CDR3 DNA is TGCGCCAGCAGCCAAGTGAGGACAGGGCCTACGCAGTATTTT. The encoded protein is CASSQVRTGPTQYF.

This clone was recorded only once. The CDR3 nucleotides are TGCGCCAGCAGCTTGGGCGGGAATAGCACAGATACGCAGTATTTT. Its translation: CASSLGGNSTDTQYF. The gene calls are TRBV5-1 and TRBJ2-3; the D gene is possibly TRBD2 (6 bases). V lost 0 bases to trimming and J lost 0 bases, with 8 bases between them. Germline V gene data show CDR1 as SGHRS and CDR2 as YFSETQ. CDR3 size: 15 residues.

The CDR3 DNA reads as TGTGCTAGTGGTATTGGGACTAACACAGATACGCAGTATTTT. Protein: CASGIGTNTDTQYF. The V call is TRBV12-5, the J call TRBJ2-3; 7 nucleotides agree with TRBD2. The CDR3 sequence is 14 residues long. With V trimmed by 5 bases and J by 2 bases, 4 bases remained unmatched. Germline V CDR1 and CDR2: LGHNT, FRNRAP. The whole variable domain, filled in from reference TRBV12-5 and TRBJ2-3, reads DARVTQTPRHKVTEMGQEVTMRCQPILGHNTVFWYRQTMMQGLELLAYFRNRAPLDDSGMPKDRFSAEMPDATLATLKIQPSEPRDSAVYFCASGIGTNTDTQYFGPGTRLTVL.

This clone was recorded a few times. Other nucleotide sequences from this sample produce the same CDR3. The J gene is TRBJ1-1, the V gene TRBV9; D is ambiguous. With 0 bases removed from V and 1 base from J, the gap between germline ends came to 13 bases. CDR1 SGDLS and CDR2 YYNGEE come from the germline V gene. The CDR3 has 16 residues. The CDR3 region is CASSVGFGSRNTEAFF. For the CDR3, the DNA is TGTGCCAGCAGCGTAGGTTTCGGTTCAAGGAACACTGAAGCTTTCTTT.

The chain joins TRBV7-2 to TRBJ2-1, with 8 bases identical to TRBD2. This CDR3 spans 15 amino acids. CDR1 and CDR2 from the germline V gene are SGHTA and FQGNSA. With 2 bases clipped from V and 7 bases from J, the junction kept 7 bases outside the gene matches. The CDR3 DNA follows: TGTGCCAGCAGCTTATTCCAGCGGGAGAGTAATGAGCAGTTCTTC. The encoded protein is CASSLFQRESNEQFF.

This clone was counted between two and nine times. V is TRBV4-1 and J is TRBJ2-2; 7 bases line up with TRBD1. Germline assignment: CDR1 MGHRA and CDR2 YSYEKL. V lost 2 bases to trimming and J lost 2 bases; unmatched junction nucleotides: 8. The CDR3 totals 17 residues. Here the CDR3 DNA reads TGCGCCAGCAGCCAATCCTCCGGGACAGCAAACACCGGGGAGCTGTTTTTT. Protein product: CASSQSSGTANTGELFF.

This chain joins TRBV15 and TRBJ1-1; the match to TRBD1 covers 9 bases. Germline values: CDR1 LNHNV, CDR2 YYDKDF (reference sequence). Trimming removed 2 bases from V and 3 bases from J; junction bases left unmatched: 1. This CDR3 has 14 residues. DNA for the CDR3: TGTGCCACCAGCAGAAGACAGGGGGACACTGAAGCTTTCTTT. Translation: CATSRRQGDTEAFF.

The chain has TRBV2 and TRBJ2-7; 7 bases are a match to TRBD2. Germline V gene data show CDR1 as SNHLY and CDR2 as FYNNEI. CDR3 length: 14 amino acids. Trimming took 9 bases from V and 7 from J; bases not matched to a gene: 15. The CDR3 is CASQPGETSTEQYF. The DNA for the CDR3 is TGTGCCAGTCAACCCGGCGAGACTAGCACGGAGCAGTACTTC. Drawing the rest from reference TRBV2 and TRBJ2-7, the complete variable domain is EPEVTQTPSHQVTQMGQEVILRCVPISNHLYFYWYRQILGQKVEFLVSFYNNEISEKSEIFDDQFSVERPDGSNFTLKIRSTKLEDSAMYFCASQPGETSTEQYFGPGTRLTVT.

This clone was recorded a few times. This chain connects TRBV5-4 to TRBJ2-2; no reliable D call. CDR3 length: 15 residues. With 5 bases removed from V and 0 bases from J, the gap between germline ends came to 11 bases. Germline V lookup: CDR1 SGHNT, CDR2 YYREEE (reference sequence). The CDR3 DNA follows: TGTGCCAGCAGTTCTACTTGGTCGAACACCGGGGAGCTGTTTTTT. This gives the protein CASSSTWSNTGELFF.

The genes are TRBV7-2 and TRBJ2-3; a weak D match, TRBD2 (6 bases). Germline V gives CDR1 SGHTA, CDR2 FQGNSA. The CDR3 loop spans 14 amino acids. Deletions cut 2 bases from V and 4 bases from J, with 10 bases between. The CDR3 sequence: CASSLWRESDTQYF. The DNA for the CDR3 is TGTGCCAGCAGCTTATGGAGGGAGTCAGATACGCAGTATTTT.

Here the CDR3 reads CASSWTSSGELFF. Here the CDR3 DNA reads TGTGCCAGCAGCTGGACTAGCTCCGGGGAGCTGTTTTTT. The rearrangement uses TRBV11-3 and TRBJ2-2, with 8 bases identical to TRBD2. The germline CDR1 and CDR2 sequences are SGHNT and YENEEA. V trimming: 4 bases; J trimming: 6 bases; junction bases outside the gene matches: 1. CDR3 size: 13 residues.

V is TRBV20-1 and J is TRBJ2-1; 7 bases map to TRBD2. V lost 5 bases, J lost 15 bases, and 10 bases stayed unmatched. CDR1 and CDR2 from the germline V gene are DFQATT and SNEGSKA (reference sequence). This CDR3 contains 11 residues. CDR3 region: CSASLAEAGFF. The CDR3 DNA follows: TGCAGTGCTTCTCTAGCGGAGGCGGGGTTCTTC.

This rearrangement joins TRBV11-2 to TRBJ1-5; a possible D gene is TRBD1 (6 bases). Germline loops: CDR1 SGHAT, CDR2 FQNNGV. With 5 bases removed from V and 7 bases from J, the gap between germline ends came to 27 bases. This CDR3 region has 18 residues. This CDR3 is CASSPRPLLYREGQPQHF. CDR3 nucleotides: TGTGCCAGCAGCCCTAGGCCCCTTCTTTACAGGGAGGGCCAGCCCCAGCATTTT.

The rearrangement uses TRBV11-2 and TRBJ2-1, with 10 bases that match TRBD2. This CDR3 has 16 amino acids. The J segment lost 9 bases and the V segment lost 5 bases, leaving 13 bases of the junction unmatched. Germline values: CDR1 SGHAT, CDR2 FQNNGV. CDR3 protein: CASSLQAGGPLSEQFF. The CDR3 nucleotides are TGTGCCAGCAGCCTTCAAGCGGGAGGGCCGCTTAGTGAGCAGTTCTTC.

This clone was counted ten times or more. The chain has TRBV5-4 and TRBJ2-7, with 9 bases identical to TRBD1. V gave up 0 bases and J gave up 6 bases; unmatched junction bases: 4. The CDR3 runs to 14 residues. The germline V gene has CDR1 SGHNT and CDR2 YYREEE (reference sequence). CDR3 in DNA: TGTGCCAGCAGCTTGGAGTGGACAGGGGCCGAGCAGTACTTC. Translated, it gives CASSLEWTGAEQYF.